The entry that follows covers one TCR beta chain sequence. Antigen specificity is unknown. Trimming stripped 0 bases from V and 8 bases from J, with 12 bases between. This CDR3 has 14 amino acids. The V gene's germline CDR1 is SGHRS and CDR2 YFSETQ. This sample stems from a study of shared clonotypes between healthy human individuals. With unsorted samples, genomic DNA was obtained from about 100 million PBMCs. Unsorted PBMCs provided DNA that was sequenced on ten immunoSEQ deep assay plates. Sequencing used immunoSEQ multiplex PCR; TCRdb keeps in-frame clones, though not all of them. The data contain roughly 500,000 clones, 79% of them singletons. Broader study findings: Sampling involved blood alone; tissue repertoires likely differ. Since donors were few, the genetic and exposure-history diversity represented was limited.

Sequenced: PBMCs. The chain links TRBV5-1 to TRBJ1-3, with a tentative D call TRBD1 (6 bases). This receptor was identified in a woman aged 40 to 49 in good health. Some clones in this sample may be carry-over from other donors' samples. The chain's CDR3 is CASSLGQETDTIYF. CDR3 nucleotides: TGCGCCAGCAGCTTGGGACAGGAGACAGACACCATATATTTT.